The sample holds one count of the clone carrying this T cell receptor beta chain. The sample holds other DNA sequences that translate to the same CDR3. The germline V and J ends were trimmed by 6 bases and 7 bases, with 19 bases remaining between them. This CDR3 comprises 15 residues. CDR1 is MNHEY, CDR2 SMNVEV, per germline (reference sequence). Libraries were prepared by immunoSEQ multiplex PCR; TCRdb keeps only in-frame clonotypes and omits some of them. The sample contains approximately 25,000 clones, roughly 90% of which appear only once. This specimen belongs to a study of blood T cell repertoires in COVID-19.

The sequence derives from a woman aged 55-75 years with active COVID-19. Specimen: peripheral blood. V usage is TRBV27 and J usage is TRBJ1-5; a weak D match, TRBD1 (5 bases). The DNA for the CDR3 is TGTGCCAGCAGCCCCCTTCAGGGTATAGGGCAGCCCCAGCATTTT. Protein: CASSPLQGIGQPQHF.